The 29 T cell receptor beta chains in this list originate from one sample, sequenced in a study of Ad26.COV2.S vaccination and SARS-CoV-2 variants. Treatment reported: around 19 received Ad26.COV2.S at low or high dose, single or two shots; 5 received placebo; per-sample allocation not given. The study sampled participants on day 63 after the first vaccine or placebo injection. The table came from immunoSEQ multiplex PCR; TCRdb's copy has only in-frame clones and leaves some out. The sample lists about 420,000 clones, approximately 88% seen once, with approximately 4% in the top ten. This material consisted of peripheral blood, taken in a trial of Ad26.COV2.S vaccine versus placebo. The origin of the receptors is a person between 18 and 60 years old who received the Ad26.COV2.S COVID-19 vaccine or a placebo.

The chain joins TRBV27 to TRBJ2-3; the match to TRBD2 covers 11 bases. The germline V gene has CDR1 MNHEY and CDR2 SMNVEV (reference sequence). Unmatched junction bases numbered 12, after V lost 4 bases and J lost 9 bases. CDR3 length: 16 residues. The CDR3 coding sequence is TGTGCCAGCAGTTCGGGACTAGCGGACCCCTTGAGCACGCAGTATTTT. Translation: CASSSGLADPLSTQYF.

The CDR3 sequence is CASSEVRGTTNEKLFF. The CDR3 DNA is TGTGCCAGCAGTGAAGTTCGGGGAACAACTAATGAAAAACTGTTTTTT. The chain couples TRBV6-1 to TRBJ1-4; D gene ambiguous. Germline-derived CDR1 and CDR2 are MNHNS and SASEGT. The CDR3 is made up of 16 amino acids. Trimming left V 1 base short and J 0 bases short, with 9 bases between.

The rearrangement uses TRBV11-2 and TRBJ2-3, with D possibly being TRBD2 (5 bases). Germline V gives CDR1 SGHAT, CDR2 FQNNGV. This CDR3 comprises 17 residues. Trimming stripped 5 bases from V and 0 bases from J, with 18 bases between. The CDR3 sequence is CASSTLALRASTDTQYF. The CDR3 DNA sequence: TGTGCCAGCAGCACCCTGGCATTGCGGGCTAGCACAGATACGCAGTATTTT.

V gene TRBV5-4 combines with J gene TRBJ2-1, with a tentative D call TRBD1 (7 bases). With 0 bases removed from V and 7 bases from J, the gap between germline ends came to 20 bases. The CDR3 sequence is 17 residues long. Germline CDR1 is SGHNT and CDR2 is YYREEE (reference sequence). The CDR3: CASSLGGGGGALNEQFF. The CDR3 DNA sequence: TGTGCCAGCAGCTTGGGGGGAGGAGGGGGCGCGTTGAATGAGCAGTTCTTC.

The rearrangement joins TRBV7-9 to TRBJ2-1, with TRBD2 identical over 13 bases. CDR3 size: 18 residues. The germline V gene has CDR1 SEHNR and CDR2 FQNEAQ (reference sequence). The trim removed 6 bases at V and 0 bases at J, leaving 8 bases unmatched. The CDR3 reads CASSFWTSGGNSYNEQFF. The DNA for the CDR3 is TGTGCCAGCAGTTTCTGGACTAGCGGGGGTAACTCCTACAATGAGCAGTTCTTC.

In this sample, this clone turned up once. The V gene is TRBV11-3, the J gene TRBJ2-3, with no clear D. This CDR3 has 13 residues. Germline CDR1 SGHNT, CDR2 YENEEA. Trimming left V 3 bases short and J 4 bases short, with 8 bases between. This CDR3 is CASSLGSPDTQYF. CDR3 nucleotide sequence: TGTGCCAGCAGCTTGGGAAGTCCAGATACGCAGTATTTT.

Only a few counts were recorded for this clone. The V gene is TRBV5-1, the J gene TRBJ2-3; D gene uncertain. The CDR3 length is 14 residues. V lost 4 bases and J 4 bases, leaving 13 bases between the germline ends. CDR1 SGHRS and CDR2 YFSETQ come from the germline V gene. The CDR3 DNA follows: TGCGCCAGCAGCGATTGGAGTCACGCAGATACGCAGTATTTT. It translates to CASSDWSHADTQYF.

The rearrangement joins TRBV21-1 to TRBJ2-7. TRBV21-1 is noted as a pseudogene. The CDR3 is 11 residues long. CDR3 sequence (DNA): TGTGCCAGCAATTTTAGGTACGAGCAGTACTTC. Translated: CASNFRYEQYF.

This clone was observed a handful of times. This chain uses TRBV27 with TRBJ1-5; 10 bases match TRBD1. The CDR3 has 16 amino acids. Germline assignment: CDR1 MNHEY and CDR2 SMNVEV (reference sequence). V dropped 6 bases and J dropped 3; count of bases not matched to a gene: 8. CDR3 DNA sequence: TGTGCCAGCAGGGCGACCGGGACAGGGGACAATCAGCCCCAGCATTTT. It encodes CASRATGTGDNQPQHF.

V gene TRBV7-9 combines with J gene TRBJ2-2; D might be TRBD2 (6 bases). The germline V gene has CDR1 SEHNR and CDR2 FQNEAQ (reference sequence). This CDR3 has 17 amino acids. The V and J ends lost 5 bases and 7 bases respectively, with 23 bases between them. The chain's CDR3 is CASSPGDELLGSGELFF. The CDR3 region has the DNA TGTGCCAGCAGCCCGGGAGATGAATTATTAGGAAGCGGGGAGCTGTTTTTT. The whole variable domain, filled in from reference TRBV7-9 and TRBJ2-2, reads DTGVSQNPRHKITKRGQNVTFRCDPISEHNRLYWYRQTLGQGPEFLTYFQNEAQLEKSRLLSDRFSAERPKGSFSTLEIQRTEQGDSAMYLCASSPGDELLGSGELFFGEGSRLTVL.

This clone appeared a single time. This chain links TRBV7-8 with TRBJ1-6; tentative D call: TRBD1 (6 bases). Trimming stripped 5 bases from V and 8 bases from J, with 13 bases between. The CDR3 runs 14 residues. The V gene's germline CDR1 is SGHVS and CDR2 FQNEAQ. The CDR3 region has the DNA TGTGCCAGCAGCGTCCAGGGGAGTGATTCACCCCTCCACTTT. It specifies CASSVQGSDSPLHF.

The chain recombines TRBV7-8 with TRBJ2-7; 10 bases map to TRBD1. This CDR3 contains 14 residues. CDR1 and CDR2 (germline): SGHVS, FQNEAQ. V lost 5 bases, J lost 6 bases, and 7 bases stayed unmatched. CDR3 sequence (DNA): TGTGCCAGCAGCCGGGACAGGGGTCCCCGCGAGCAGTACTTC. Its translation is CASSRDRGPREQYF.

The rearrangement uses TRBV5-1 and TRBJ1-2, with 10 nucleotides matching TRBD1. CDR1 is SGHRS, CDR2 YFSETQ, per germline. There are 14 residues in the CDR3. J gave up 5 bases and V 4 bases, and 5 bases lay outside the gene matches. Here the CDR3 reads CASSTTGGRYGYTF. The CDR3 DNA is TGCGCCAGCAGCACGACAGGGGGCCGGTATGGCTACACCTTC.

The genes are TRBV30 and TRBJ1-3; D unresolved. CDR1 and CDR2 from the germline V gene are GTSNPN and SVGIG (reference sequence). Trimming left V 4 bases short and J 4 bases short, with 17 bases between. The CDR3 loop spans 15 amino acids. This chain's CDR3 is CAWKMARPKGNTIYF. The CDR3, as DNA: TGTGCCTGGAAGATGGCCCGGCCGAAAGGAAACACCATATATTTT. Together with reference TRBV30 and TRBJ1-3, the CDR3 gives the full variable domain: SQTIHQWPATLVQPVGSPLSLECTVEGTSNPNLYWYRQAAGRGLQLLFYSVGIGQISSEVPQNLSASRPQDRQFILSSKKLLLSDSGFYLCAWKMARPKGNTIYFGEGSWLTVV.

V usage is TRBV28 and J usage is TRBJ1-2; the D is unclear. The germline gives CDR1 MDHEN, CDR2 SYDVKM. This CDR3 spans 14 amino acids. The germline V and J ends were trimmed by 2 bases and 4 bases, with 11 bases remaining between them. Here the CDR3 reads CASSLARGTYGYTF. Here the CDR3 DNA reads TGTGCCAGCAGTTTAGCGCGGGGAACCTATGGCTACACCTTC.

The rearrangement joins TRBV15 to TRBJ2-2; a weak D match, TRBD1 (6 bases). The CDR3 loop spans 14 amino acids. Between the trimmed V and J ends, which lost 6 bases and 0 bases, there was a span of 8 bases. The germline CDR1 and CDR2 sequences are LNHNV and YYDKDF (reference sequence). Here the CDR3 reads CATSPGANTGELFF. The CDR3 bases are TGTGCCACCAGTCCAGGGGCGAACACCGGGGAGCTGTTTTTT.

V is TRBV14 and J is TRBJ1-6; D is ambiguous. The germline CDR1 and CDR2 sequences are SGHDN and FVKESK. Trimming took 0 bases from V and 17 from J, leaving 17 bases between them. This CDR3 spans 14 amino acids. The CDR3, as DNA: TGTGCCAGCAGCCAAGACCCCACCCCATCGAGGGTCCACTTT. The encoded protein is CASSQDPTPSRVHF.

The chain joins TRBV3-1 (or the pseudogene TRBV3-2) to TRBJ2-3, with D perhaps matching TRBD2 (6 bases). V was cut by 2 bases and J by 2 bases, with 17 bases left in between. The germline V gene has CDR1 LGHDT and CDR2 YNNKEL (reference sequence). The CDR3 loop spans 17 amino acids. In DNA, the CDR3 is TGTGCCAGCAGCCAAATAGTCCGGGACTCGATCACAGATACGCAGTATTTT. Protein product: CASSQIVRDSITDTQYF.

The chain has TRBV10-3 and TRBJ2-1; 12 positions agree with TRBD2. V gave up 0 bases and J gave up 8 bases; unmatched junction bases: 5. Germline V lookup: CDR1 ENHRY, CDR2 SYGVKD. The length of the CDR3 is 16 residues. CDR3 in amino acids: CAISESLAGGQDEQFF. CDR3 nucleotides: TGTGCCATCAGTGAGTCCCTAGCGGGGGGGCAAGATGAGCAGTTCTTC.

The chain links TRBV7-6 to TRBJ2-3, with D maybe TRBD1 (6 bases). Trimming removed 1 base from V and 3 bases from J, with 14 bases in between. The CDR3 has 16 amino acids. Germline CDR1 SGHVS, CDR2 FNYEAQ. The CDR3 nucleotides are TGTGCCAGCAGCTTAGAGGCAGGGGTACGGACAGATACGCAGTATTTT. Translated: CASSLEAGVRTDTQYF.

V usage is TRBV12-3 or TRBV12-4 and J usage is TRBJ2-7, with D unresolved. V lost 3 bases and J lost 4, with 7 bases in between. This CDR3 spans 12 amino acids. The CDR3 DNA reads as TGTGCCAGCAGTTTTAACGTATACGAGCAGTACTTC. Translated, it gives CASSFNVYEQYF.

CDR3: CASSSLGDSGGETQYF. Here the CDR3 DNA reads TGTGCCAGCAGCTCCCTAGGGGACTCCGGGGGGGAGACCCAGTACTTC. The rearrangement uses TRBV9 and TRBJ2-5, with 7 bases aligning to TRBD2. V dropped 4 bases and J dropped 5; count of bases not matched to a gene: 14. Per germline, CDR1 SGDLS and CDR2 YYNGEE. This CDR3 has 16 residues.

CDR3 in amino acids: CASSYATNQPQHF. The CDR3 DNA reads TGTGCCAGCAGTTACGCGACAAATCAGCCCCAGCATTTT. This chain joins TRBV6-5 and TRBJ1-5; D is ambiguous. Germline CDR1 MNHEY, CDR2 SVGAGI. V was trimmed by 2 bases and J by 4 bases, leaving 6 bases between them. This CDR3 is 13 amino acids long.

The V gene is TRBV6-2 or TRBV6-3, the J gene TRBJ1-1; 7 nucleotides align to TRBD1. The CDR3 consists of 15 residues. Germline V lookup: CDR1 MNHEY, CDR2 SVGEGT. Trimming cost V 5 bases and J 2 bases; bases outside gene matches: 8. The DNA of the CDR3 is TGTGCCAGCAGTGACCGGGACAGACCAAACACTGAAGCTTTCTTT. Translation gives CASSDRDRPNTEAFF.

This rearrangement joins TRBV10-3 to TRBJ2-7; the D gene is possibly TRBD1 (6 bases). The V end was cut by 3 bases, the J end by 3 bases, with 9 bases between. The CDR3 consists of 13 residues. CDR1 ENHRY and CDR2 SYGVKD come from the germline V gene. For the CDR3, the DNA is TGTGCCATCAGTGACAACAGGGACTACGAGCAGTACTTC. It codes for CAISDNRDYEQYF.

The chain employs TRBV19 and TRBJ1-4; D is possibly TRBD1 (6 bases). Trimming removed 6 bases from V and 4 bases from J, with 18 bases in between. CDR1 and CDR2 from the germline V gene are LNHDA and SQIVND (reference sequence). The CDR3 spans 16 residues. The CDR3 is CASRPDETGLNEKLFF. CDR3 DNA: TGTGCCAGTAGACCAGACGAAACAGGGCTTAATGAAAAACTGTTTTTT.

The rearrangement links TRBV21-1 to TRBJ2-2; the table names TRBD2, a call not compared with the DNA. TRBV21-1 is marked as a pseudogene. The CDR3 spans 18 residues. CDR3 amino acids: CASSKAESGGPDTGELFF. The CDR3 coding sequence is TGTGCCAGCAGCAAAGCGGAGAGCGGGGGCCCGGACACCGGGGAGCTGTTTTTT.

The chain joins TRBV25-1 to TRBJ1-4; D uncertain. This CDR3 comprises 13 residues. Germline CDR1 MGHDK, CDR2 SYGVNS. Trimming cost V 4 bases and J 8 bases, with 11 bases left between them. The CDR3 protein is CASSGPLGEKLFF. CDR3 bases: TGTGCCAGCAGTGGCCCCCTTGGGGAAAAACTGTTTTTT.

The chain links TRBV9 to TRBJ2-1, with 7 bases matching TRBD2. Per germline, CDR1 SGDLS and CDR2 YYNGEE. Trimming cost V 0 bases and J 0 bases; bases outside gene matches: 6. The CDR3 totals 17 residues. As DNA, the CDR3 is TGTGCCAGCAGCGTAGTGGCACGCGGGAGCTCCTACAATGAGCAGTTCTTC. It codes for CASSVVARGSSYNEQFF.